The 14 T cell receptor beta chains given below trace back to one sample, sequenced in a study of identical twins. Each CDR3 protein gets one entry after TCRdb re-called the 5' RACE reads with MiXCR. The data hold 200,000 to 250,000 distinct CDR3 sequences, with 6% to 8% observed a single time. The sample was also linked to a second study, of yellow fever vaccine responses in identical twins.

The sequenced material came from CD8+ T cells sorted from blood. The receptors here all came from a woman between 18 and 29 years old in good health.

The CDR3 here is CASSPQLPGQGYGYTF. In DNA, the CDR3 is TGTGCCAGCAGCCCACAATTACCGGGACAGGGCTATGGCTACACCTTC. The rearrangement uses TRBV28 and TRBJ1-2, with TRBD1 matching over 9 bases. Germline V gene data show CDR1 as MDHEN and CDR2 as SYDVKM. The CDR3 spans 16 residues. V lost 6 bases to trimming and J lost 4 bases; unmatched junction nucleotides: 12.

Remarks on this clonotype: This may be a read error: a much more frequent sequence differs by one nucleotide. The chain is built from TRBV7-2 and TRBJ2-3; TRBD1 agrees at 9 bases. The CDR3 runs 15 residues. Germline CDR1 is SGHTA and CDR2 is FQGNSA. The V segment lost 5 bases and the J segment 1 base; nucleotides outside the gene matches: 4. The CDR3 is CASSIRDRGTDTQYF. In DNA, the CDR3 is TGTGCCAGCAGCATCCGGGACAGGGGCACAGATACGCAGTATTTT.

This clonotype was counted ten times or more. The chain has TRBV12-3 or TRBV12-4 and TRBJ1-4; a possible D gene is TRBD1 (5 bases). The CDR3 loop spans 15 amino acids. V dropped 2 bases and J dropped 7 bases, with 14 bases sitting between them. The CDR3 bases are TGTGCCAGCAGTTTATCCTGGGGGGGTGTTGAAAAACTGTTTTTT. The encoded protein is CASSLSWGGVEKLFF.

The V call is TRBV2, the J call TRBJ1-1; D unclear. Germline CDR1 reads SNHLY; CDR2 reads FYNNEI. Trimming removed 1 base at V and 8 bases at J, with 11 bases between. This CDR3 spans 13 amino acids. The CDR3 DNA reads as TGTGCCAGCAGTGAAGGGCACCCGGAGGAAGCTTTCTTT. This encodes CASSEGHPEEAFF.

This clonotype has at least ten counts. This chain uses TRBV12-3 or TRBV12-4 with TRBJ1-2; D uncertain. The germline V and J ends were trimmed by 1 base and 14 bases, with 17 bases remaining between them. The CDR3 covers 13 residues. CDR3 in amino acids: CASSLEAQHSNTF. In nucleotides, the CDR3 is TGTGCCAGCAGTTTAGAGGCCCAACACAGCAATACCTTC.

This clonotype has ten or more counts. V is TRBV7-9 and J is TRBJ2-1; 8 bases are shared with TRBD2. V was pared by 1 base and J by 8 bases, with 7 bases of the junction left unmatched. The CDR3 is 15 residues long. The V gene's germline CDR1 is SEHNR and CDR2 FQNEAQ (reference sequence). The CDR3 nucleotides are TGTGCCAGCAGCTTAGTCGCGGGAGGTCCCCATGAGCAGTTCTTC. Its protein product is CASSLVAGGPHEQFF.

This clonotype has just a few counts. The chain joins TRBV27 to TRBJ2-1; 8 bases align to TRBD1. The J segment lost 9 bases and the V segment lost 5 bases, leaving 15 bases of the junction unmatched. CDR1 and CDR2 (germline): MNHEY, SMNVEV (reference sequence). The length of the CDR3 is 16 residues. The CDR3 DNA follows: TGTGCCAGCAGTCCCTCCCAGACAGGGGCCTTCGGTGAGCAGTTCTTC. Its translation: CASSPSQTGAFGEQFF.

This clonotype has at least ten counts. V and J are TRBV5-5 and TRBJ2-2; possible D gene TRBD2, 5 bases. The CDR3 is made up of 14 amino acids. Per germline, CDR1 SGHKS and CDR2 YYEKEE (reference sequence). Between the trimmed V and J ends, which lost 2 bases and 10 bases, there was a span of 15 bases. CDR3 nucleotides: TGTGCCAGCAGCTTAGGGTGGGGAGAGGAGGAGCTGTTTTTT. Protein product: CASSLGWGEEELFF.

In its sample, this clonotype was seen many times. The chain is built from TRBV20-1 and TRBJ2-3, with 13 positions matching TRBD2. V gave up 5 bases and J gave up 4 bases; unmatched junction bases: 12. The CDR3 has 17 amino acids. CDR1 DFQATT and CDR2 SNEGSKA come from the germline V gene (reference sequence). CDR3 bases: TGCAGTGCTCGACTAGCGGGGGGCGCTCTTTTGTCAGATACGCAGTATTTT. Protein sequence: CSARLAGGALLSDTQYF.

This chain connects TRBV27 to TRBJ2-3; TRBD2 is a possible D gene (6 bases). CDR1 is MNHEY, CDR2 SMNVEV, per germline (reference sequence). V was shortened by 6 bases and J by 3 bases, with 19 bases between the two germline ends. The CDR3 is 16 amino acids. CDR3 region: CASREEWGTPTDTQYF. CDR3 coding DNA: TGTGCCAGCAGAGAGGAGTGGGGGACTCCTACAGATACGCAGTATTTT.

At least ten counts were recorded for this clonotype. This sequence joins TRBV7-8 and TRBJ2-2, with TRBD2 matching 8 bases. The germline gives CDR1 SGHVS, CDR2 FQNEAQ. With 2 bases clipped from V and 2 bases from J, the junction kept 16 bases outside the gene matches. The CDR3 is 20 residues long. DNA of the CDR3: TGTGCCAGCAGCTTATGGGTTAGCGGGGATAAACGGACAAACACCGGGGAGCTGTTTTTT. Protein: CASSLWVSGDKRTNTGELFF. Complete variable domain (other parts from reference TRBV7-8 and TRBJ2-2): GAGVSQSPRYKVAKRGQDVALRCDPISGHVSLFWYQQALGQGPEFLTYFQNEAQLDKSGLPSDRFFAERPEGSVSTLKIQRTQQEDSAVYLCASSLWVSGDKRTNTGELFFGEGSRLTVL.

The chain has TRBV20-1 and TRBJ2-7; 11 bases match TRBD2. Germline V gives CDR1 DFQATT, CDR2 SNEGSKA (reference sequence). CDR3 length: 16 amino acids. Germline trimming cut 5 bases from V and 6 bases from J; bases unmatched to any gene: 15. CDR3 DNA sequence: TGCAGTGCTTCCTCATCAATACCGGGACTAGCGGTCGAGCAGTACTTC. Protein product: CSASSSIPGLAVEQYF.

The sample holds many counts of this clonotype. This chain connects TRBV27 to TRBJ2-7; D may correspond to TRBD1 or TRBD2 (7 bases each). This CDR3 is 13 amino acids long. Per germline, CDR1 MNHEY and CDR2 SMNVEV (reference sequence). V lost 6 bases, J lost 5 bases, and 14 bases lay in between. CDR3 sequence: CASRRQGLHEQYF. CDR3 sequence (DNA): TGTGCCAGCAGAAGACAGGGACTACACGAGCAGTACTTC.

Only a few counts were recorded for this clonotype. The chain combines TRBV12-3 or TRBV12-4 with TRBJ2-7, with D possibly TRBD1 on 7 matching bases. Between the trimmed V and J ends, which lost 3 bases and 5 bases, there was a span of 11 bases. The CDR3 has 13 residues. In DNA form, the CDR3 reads TGTGCCAGCAGTTTTACAGGGGAGGACGAGCAGTACTTC. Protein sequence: CASSFTGEDEQYF.